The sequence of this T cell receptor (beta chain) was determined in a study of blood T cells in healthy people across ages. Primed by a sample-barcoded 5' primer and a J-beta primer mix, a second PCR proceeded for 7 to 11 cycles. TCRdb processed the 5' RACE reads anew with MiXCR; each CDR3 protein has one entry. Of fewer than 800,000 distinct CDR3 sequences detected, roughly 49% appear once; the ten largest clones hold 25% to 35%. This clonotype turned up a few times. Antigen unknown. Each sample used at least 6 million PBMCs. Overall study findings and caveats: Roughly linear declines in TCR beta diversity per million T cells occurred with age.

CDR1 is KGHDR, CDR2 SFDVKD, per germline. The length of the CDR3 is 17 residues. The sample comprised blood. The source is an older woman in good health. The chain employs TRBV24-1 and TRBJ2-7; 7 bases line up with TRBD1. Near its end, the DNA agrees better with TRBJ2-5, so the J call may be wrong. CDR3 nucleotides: TGTGCCACCAGTGACCCTTCGGGACAGCTCAGTGGTGAGACCCAGTACTTC. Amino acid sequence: CATSDPSGQLSGETQYF.